Following are 2 T cell receptor beta chains from one sample sequenced in a study of blood T cell repertoires in COVID-19. The method was immunoSEQ multiplex PCR; TCRdb's version includes in-frame clones alone and lacks a portion of them. Among more than 200,000 clones, around 80% were seen once, and the ten largest hold over 3%. The sequencing input was peripheral blood. The receptors were sampled from a woman aged 40 to 55 with active or convalescent COVID-19.

The chain links TRBV28 to TRBJ1-2; no reliable D call. V gave up 3 bases and J gave up 10 bases, with 9 bases separating them. CDR1 MDHEN and CDR2 SYDVKM come from the germline V gene. This CDR3 comprises 11 residues. As DNA, the CDR3 is TGTGCCAGCAGTTTGAAAGGAGTCTACACCTTC. It codes for CASSLKGVYTF.

This clone came up a few times. This chain connects TRBV19 to TRBJ1-5, with TRBD1 identical over 12 bases. CDR3 length equals 15 residues. J was trimmed by 9 bases and V by 6 bases; bases with no gene match: 9. The germline CDR1 and CDR2 sequences are LNHDA and SQIVND (reference sequence). The CDR3 bases are TGTGCCAGTAGAACCGGGACAGGGGGCAGTCGGCCCCAGCATTTT. Residues: CASRTGTGGSRPQHF.